This TCR beta chain was retrieved from a study of T cell repertoires in cytomegalovirus infection. V gave up 4 bases and J gave up 5 bases; unmatched junction bases: 8. CDR3 length: 15 amino acids. CDR1 and CDR2 from the germline V gene are SGHKS and YYEKEE (reference sequence). Using its own MiXCR run on the reads, TCRdb lists one record per CDR3 protein. The table has hundreds of thousands of distinct CDR3 sequences, roughly 15% seen once; the top ten hold approximately 12%. Note on this clonotype: No antigen is known for it.

Whole-study results and caveats: Identification of carriers of CMV plus the relevant HLA was achieved through cumulative public TCR beta family frequency.

This receptor was identified in a human donor in good health (CMV status not recorded). Some clones in this sample may be carry-over from other donors' samples. The sequenced material came from PBMCs. The chain carries TRBV5-5 and TRBJ2-3; TRBD1 matches 9 bases. CDR3 loop: CASSQGQGRVDTQYF. The CDR3 nucleotides are TGTGCCAGCAGCCAAGGACAGGGGCGGGTAGATACGCAGTATTTT.